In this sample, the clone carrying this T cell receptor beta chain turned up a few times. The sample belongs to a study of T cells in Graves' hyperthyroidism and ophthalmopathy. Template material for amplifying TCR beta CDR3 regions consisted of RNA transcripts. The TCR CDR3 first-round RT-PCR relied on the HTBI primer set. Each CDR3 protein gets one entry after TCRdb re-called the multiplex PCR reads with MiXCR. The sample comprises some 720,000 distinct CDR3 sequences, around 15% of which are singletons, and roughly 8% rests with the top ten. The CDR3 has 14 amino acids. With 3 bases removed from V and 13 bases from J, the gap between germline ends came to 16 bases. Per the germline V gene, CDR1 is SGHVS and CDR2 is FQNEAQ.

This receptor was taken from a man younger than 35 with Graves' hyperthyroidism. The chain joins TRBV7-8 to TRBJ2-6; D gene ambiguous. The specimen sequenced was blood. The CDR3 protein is CASSFTDSIGVLTF. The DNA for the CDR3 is TGTGCCAGCAGCTTCACTGACTCTATCGGTGTCCTGACTTTC.